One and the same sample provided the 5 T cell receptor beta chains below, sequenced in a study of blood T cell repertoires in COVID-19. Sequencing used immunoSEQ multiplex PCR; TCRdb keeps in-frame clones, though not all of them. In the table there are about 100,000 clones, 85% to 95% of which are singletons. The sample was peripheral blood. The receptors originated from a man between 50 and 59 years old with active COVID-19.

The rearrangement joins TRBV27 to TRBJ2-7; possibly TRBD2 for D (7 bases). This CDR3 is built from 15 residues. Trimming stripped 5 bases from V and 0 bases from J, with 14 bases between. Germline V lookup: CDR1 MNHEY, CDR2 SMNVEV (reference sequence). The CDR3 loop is CASSGGAVNSYEQYF. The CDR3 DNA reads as TGTGCCAGCAGTGGGGGGGCAGTGAACTCCTACGAGCAGTACTTC.

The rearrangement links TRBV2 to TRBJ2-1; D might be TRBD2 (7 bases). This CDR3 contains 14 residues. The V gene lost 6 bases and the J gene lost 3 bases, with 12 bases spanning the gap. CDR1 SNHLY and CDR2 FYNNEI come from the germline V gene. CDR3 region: CASSGGLRYNEQFF. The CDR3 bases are TGTGCCAGCAGCGGGGGGCTACGCTACAATGAGCAGTTCTTC. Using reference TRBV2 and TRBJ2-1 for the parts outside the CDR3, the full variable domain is EPEVTQTPSHQVTQMGQEVILRCVPISNHLYFYWYRQILGQKVEFLVSFYNNEISEKSEIFDDQFSVERPDGSNFTLKIRSTKLEDSAMYFCASSGGLRYNEQFFGPGTRLTVL.

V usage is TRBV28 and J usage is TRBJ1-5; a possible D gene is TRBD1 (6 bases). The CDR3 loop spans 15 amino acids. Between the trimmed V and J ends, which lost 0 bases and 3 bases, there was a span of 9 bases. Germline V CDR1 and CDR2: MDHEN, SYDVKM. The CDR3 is CASSLWGANNQPQHF. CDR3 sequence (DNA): TGTGCCAGCAGTTTATGGGGGGCCAACAATCAGCCCCAGCATTTT.

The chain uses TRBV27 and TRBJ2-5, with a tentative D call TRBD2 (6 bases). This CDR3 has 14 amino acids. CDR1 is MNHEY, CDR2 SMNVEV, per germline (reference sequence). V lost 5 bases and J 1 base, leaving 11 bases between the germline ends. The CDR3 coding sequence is TGTGCCAGCAGTCCCTCCGGGAGCCAAGAGACCCAGTACTTC. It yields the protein CASSPSGSQETQYF.

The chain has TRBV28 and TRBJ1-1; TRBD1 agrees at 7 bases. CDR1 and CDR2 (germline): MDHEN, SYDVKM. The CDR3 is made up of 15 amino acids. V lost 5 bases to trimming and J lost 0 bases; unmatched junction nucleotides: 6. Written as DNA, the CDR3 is TGTGCCAGCAGTGACGGACAGGCTTTGAACACTGAAGCTTTCTTT. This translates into CASSDGQALNTEAFF. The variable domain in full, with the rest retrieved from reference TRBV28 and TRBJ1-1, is DVKVTQSSRYLVKRTGEKVFLECVQDMDHENMFWYRQDPGLGLRLIYFSYDVKMKEKGDIPEGYSVSREKKERFSLILESASTNQTSMYLCASSDGQALNTEAFFGQGTRLTVV.